This T cell receptor (beta chain) derives from a study of vaccination effects on CD4 cells after COVID-19. Study overall: After vaccination, samples were taken early and late from a few convalescent patients. Samples that were drawn after vaccination came a median of 72 days after the second dose.

In the ViraFEST assay, antigen-specific CD4+ clonotypes were identified by expansion after peptide-pool stimulation. The culture ran for 10 days, and then CD4+ T cells were isolated. From March to December 2020, the person had a SARS-CoV-2 infection that was confirmed by PCR. It was two doses of either the BNT162b2 or mRNA-1273 vaccine that participants received. About 2.2 million PBMC per well were cultured with approximately 9.7 IU/ml IL-2 and roughly 9.9 ug/ml peptides. Cultures received IL-2 medium that replaced half the medium on days 3 and 7. The data were produced by immunoSEQ multiplex PCR, yet TCRdb's version contains in-frame clones alone and is incomplete. This sample has more than 10,000 clones, with roughly 73% found just once. Per germline, CDR1 SGHNT and CDR2 YYREEE (reference sequence). The CDR3 is made up of 14 amino acids. Trimming took off 4 bases at V and 1 base at J, with 11 bases between the two ends.

Remarks on this clone: What it binds is not known.

The sequencing here drew on CD4+ T cells from PBMCs cultured with HCoV-NL63 spike peptides, taken after COVID-19 vaccination. The chain uses TRBV5-4 and TRBJ1-1, with TRBD1 as a possible D gene (6 bases). This TCR was sampled from a human donor who had a prior SARS-CoV-2 infection. The CDR3 DNA sequence: TGTGCCAGCAGCGGACAGACAGGGAACACTGAAGCTTTCTTT. Translation gives CASSGQTGNTEAFF.